A selection of T cell receptor beta chains follows, all from one sample in a study of blood T cells in healthy people across ages. TCRdb analysed the 5' RACE reads with MiXCR anew, one entry per CDR3 protein. The sample has more than 700,000 distinct CDR3 sequences; around half are singletons. Material for sequencing was blood. Every receptor here comes from a man older than 75 in good health. Both conserved end residues are part of each CDR3. D genes are given only for firm matches. Size values are once, few and many counts, or a class for expanded clones, and some rows have none.

>.|TRBJ2-3|.|TRBV3-1
TGTGCCAGCAGCTCCCTAGGGGCACCCAGCACAGATACGCAGTATTTT
CASSSLGAPSTDTQYF
>TRBD1|TRBJ2-5|few|TRBV28
TGTGCCAGCAGTTTATCGTGGACAGGGAAGACCCAGTACTTC
CASSLSWTGKTQYF
>.|TRBJ2-3|.|TRBV7-3
TGTGCCAGCAGCGCCACAGGGACTTTCACAGATACGCAGTATTTT
CASSATGTFTDTQYF
>TRBD1|TRBJ2-1|.|TRBV6-1
TGTGCCAGCAGTCGAACCCCCGCGACAGGGGTCTCCTACAATGAGCAGTTCTTC
CASSRTPATGVSYNEQFF
>.|TRBJ2-2|.|TRBV7-9
TGTGCCAGCAGCCCCCTGGGAACGGGGCCGAGCACCGGGGAGCTGTTTTTT
CASSPLGTGPSTGELFF
>TRBD2|TRBJ2-3|.|TRBV6-1
TGTGCCAGCAGTGCGCTAGCGGGGCCCACAGATACGCAGTATTTT
CASSALAGPTDTQYF
>TRBD1|TRBJ2-7|.|TRBV7-9
TGTGCCAGCACCCTAGCACAGGGGGCGCGGTACGAGCAGTACTTC
CASTLAQGARYEQYF
>.|TRBJ2-1|few|TRBV12-1
TGTGCCAGCAGCTCCCTGACAGGGGGCCTGTGGAATGAGCAGTTCTTC
CASSSLTGGLWNEQFF
>.|TRBJ1-2|once|TRBV7-9
TGTGCCAGCAGCCCGCGTGAGGGGAGCCATGGCTACACCTTC
CASSPREGSHGYTF
>TRBD2|TRBJ2-3|.|TRBV28
TGTGCCAGCAGTTTAGGGCTAGCGGGAGAGAACCCGCGGCACAGATACGCGTATTTT
CASSLGLAGENPRHRYAYF
>TRBD2|TRBJ2-1|.|TRBV3-1
TGTGCCAGCAGCCAAGTGGGGACTAGGGGTAATGAGCAGTTCTTC
CASSQVGTRGNEQFF
>TRBD2|TRBJ2-3|.|TRBV7-9
TGTGCCAGCAGCTTAGTAGTTAGCGGGAGCACAGATACGCAGTATTTT
CASSLVVSGSTDTQYF
>.|TRBJ2-3|.|TRBV20-1
TGCAGTGCTTTATACTTCACAGATACGCAGTATTTT
CSALYFTDTQYF
>TRBD2|TRBJ2-1|.|TRBV20-1
TGCAGTGCTAGTGTCGCGGGAGTGAATGAGCAGTTCTTC
CSASVAGVNEQFF
>TRBD2|TRBJ2-7|.|TRBV12-3/TRBV12-4
TGTGCCAGCAGTTTATTCCCGCGGGGGAGCTCCTACGAGCAGTACTTC
CASSLFPRGSSYEQYF
>.|TRBJ1-2|.|TRBV6-1
TGTGCCAGCAGTCGGGGGCCCACAGGATTTGGCTACACCTTC
CASSRGPTGFGYTF
>TRBD2|TRBJ2-3|.|TRBV15
TGTGCCACCAGCAGAGTTGCGGGAGTGAACAGATACGCGTATTTT
CATSRVAGVNRYAYF
>TRBD2|TRBJ2-1|.|TRBV24-1
TGTGCCACCAGGGAGTCCCTCGGGGGGAGGGATAGGAATGATCAGTTCTTC
CATRESLGGRDRNDQFF
>.|TRBJ2-1|.|TRBV9
TGTGCCAGCAGCGCCCGGGGACCAAGCTCCTACAATGAGCAGTTCTTC
CASSARGPSSYNEQFF
>.|TRBJ2-7|.|TRBV25-1
TGTGCCAGTACAGGGGGGGACCGGAGCGAGCAGTACTTC
CASTGGDRSEQYF
>.|TRBJ2-7|.|TRBV29-1
TGCAGCGTTGAAGCCGGTGGTAGGGGCTCCTACGAGCAGTACTTC
CSVEAGGRGSYEQYF
>.|TRBJ2-7|.|TRBV3-1
TGTGCCAGCAGCCAGACGGACGGGAGACTCTACAAGCAGTACTTC
CASSQTDGRLYKQYF
>TRBD1|TRBJ1-2|once|TRBV18
TGTGCCAGCTCACCTTCCACAGGGGCATTCTATGGCTACACCTTC
CASSPSTGAFYGYTF
>TRBD1|TRBJ2-7|.|TRBV27
TGTGCCAGCAGTCCAGGGGGCGGATACTACGAGCAGTACTTC
CASSPGGGYYEQYF
>TRBD2|TRBJ2-7|.|TRBV27
TGTGCCAGCATTAAACTAGCGGGAGGCGACGGCGAGCAGTACTTC
CASIKLAGGDGEQYF
>TRBD1|TRBJ2-7|.|TRBV20-1
TGCAGTGCTAGGCCCCGGGGACAGGGGCGCTACGAGCAGTACTTC
CSARPRGQGRYEQYF
>.|TRBJ1-1|.|TRBV12-3/TRBV12-4
TGTGCCAGCAGTTTATTTGTAGCCCTGGTGAACACTGAAGCTTTCTTT
CASSLFVALVNTEAFF
>TRBD2|TRBJ2-4|.|TRBV20-1
TGCAGTGCTAGCCCAAGACTAGCCCTGGCCAAAAACATTCAGTACTTC
CSASPRLALAKNIQYF
>.|TRBJ1-1|.|TRBV13
TGTGCCAGCAGCTTAGCTCAGGGAGGTAACACTGAAGCTTTCTTT
CASSLAQGGNTEAFF
>TRBD2|TRBJ2-3|few|TRBV5-1
TGCGCCAGCAGCTTGACCGGACTAGCGGGAGTCGAGAGATACGCGTATTTT
CASSLTGLAGVERYAYF
>.|TRBJ1-4|few|TRBV20-1
TGCAGTGCTAGTTCCCAGGGTGATGAAAAACTGTTTTTT
CSASSQGDEKLFF
>.|TRBJ2-7|.|TRBV4-2
TGTGCCAGCAGCCAAGATAGGTTGTGGACGGGGGAGCAGTACTTC
CASSQDRLWTGEQYF
>TRBD2|TRBJ2-1|.|TRBV20-1
TGCAGTTCAAAAAGGGGCGGGAGAACGGGCAATGAGCAGTTCTTC
CSSKRGGRTGNEQFF
>.|TRBJ2-5|.|TRBV7-9
TGTGCCAGCAGCCCCGCCTTAGGGCGGAAAGAGACCCAGTACTTC
CASSPALGRKETQYF
>.|TRBJ2-3|.|TRBV6-2/TRBV6-3
TGTGCCAGCAGTTATGGGTCGGGAAGCACAGATACGCAGTATTTT
CASSYGSGSTDTQYF
>.|TRBJ2-5|.|TRBV21-1
TGTGCCGGACGGGGGGGACCGGAGACCCAGTACTTC
CAGRGGPETQYF
>.|TRBJ1-6|.|TRBV3-1
TGTGCCAGCAGCCAAGGCCGATCCTATAATTCACCCCTCCACTTT
CASSQGRSYNSPLHF
>.|TRBJ2-1|.|TRBV7-6
TGTGCCAGCAGCTTAGCCTCGAATGAGCAGTTCTTC
CASSLASNEQFF
>.|TRBJ2-2|.|TRBV9
TGTGCCAGCGCGGTGGGAAGCACCGGGGAGCTGTTTTTT
CASAVGSTGELFF
>.|TRBJ1-5|.|TRBV5-1
TGCGCCAGCAGCTTGAACCCAGCAGGGAGCCCTAATCAGCCCCAGCATTTT
CASSLNPAGSPNQPQHF
>.|TRBJ2-2|once|TRBV4-2
TGTGCCAGCAGCCCTGCGTTTCTACCGGGACTTCGCGACGCCGGGGAGCTGTTTTTT
CASSPAFLPGLRDAGELFF
>TRBD2|TRBJ2-5|once|TRBV27
TGTGCCAGCAGCCCCGGTATAGCGGGACTGGAGACCCAGTACTTC
CASSPGIAGLETQYF
>TRBD1|TRBJ1-6|.|TRBV5-1
TGCGCCAGCAGACCTGGGACAGGGAGGAATTCACCCCTCCACTTT
CASRPGTGRNSPLHF
>.|TRBJ2-1|once|TRBV20-1
TGCAGTGCGCCACGGACTGTTGGTAATGAGCAGTTCTTC
CSAPRTVGNEQFF
>.|TRBJ2-3|.|TRBV18
TGTGCCAGCTCACCACAGGGCGGAGGGGGCACAGATACGCAGTATTTT
CASSPQGGGGTDTQYF
>.|TRBJ2-7|once|TRBV5-1
TGCGCCAGCAGCTTGCGTCAGGATCGAGGGTACTACGAGCAGTACTTC
CASSLRQDRGYYEQYF
>TRBD1|TRBJ2-1|.|TRBV6-1
TGTGCCAGCAGTGAAAAAGTTCAGGACAGGGTTTTTAGCTCCTACAATGAGCAGTTCTTC
CASSEKVQDRVFSSYNEQFF
>TRBD2|TRBJ2-3|few|TRBV5-1
TGCGCCAGCAGCCCGTCGACTAGCGGGACTGGATACGCGTATTTT
CASSPSTSGTGYAYF
>TRBD2|TRBJ2-1|.|TRBV7-3
TGTGCCAGCAGTCCCGGGGGTACTAGCGGGAGAGGTGAGCAGTTCTTC
CASSPGGTSGRGEQFF
>TRBD1|TRBJ1-1|few|TRBV3-1
TGTGCCAGCACCCGGTGGGGACAGGGGGCTTTGAACACTGAAGCTTTCTTT
CASTRWGQGALNTEAFF
>.|TRBJ2-2|.|TRBV2
TGTGCCAGCAGTGACCAGAGGGGGACCGGGGAGCTGTTTTTT
CASSDQRGTGELFF
>TRBD1|TRBJ2-3|few|TRBV28
TGTGCCAGCAGTCAAACGACAGGGGGAACAGATACGCAGTATTTT
CASSQTTGGTDTQYF
>TRBD2|TRBJ2-1|.|TRBV4-2
TGTGCCAGCAGCCCCCGTCTAGCGGGGGTCAATGAGCAGTTCTTC
CASSPRLAGVNEQFF
>.|TRBJ2-7|.|TRBV5-1
TGCGCCAGCAGCTTTTCTGGGGCCGAGCAGTACTTC
CASSFSGAEQYF